A single sample gave rise to the 30 T cell receptor beta chains below, sequenced in a study of shared clonotypes between healthy human individuals. TCRdb's copy holds only in-frame clones and misses some; the assay was immunoSEQ multiplex PCR. The sample contains hundreds of thousands of clones, around 81% of which appear only once. Sequenced sample: PBMCs. All receptors come from a woman in her 40s in good health. Some clones in this sample may be carry-over from other donors' samples.

This clone was seen repeatedly, ten times or more. V usage is TRBV5-1 and J usage is TRBJ1-6; 7 bases map to TRBD1. CDR3 length: 16 residues. Germline V gene lookup returns CDR1 SGHRS and CDR2 YFSETQ. Losses at the gene ends were 4 bases for V and 7 bases for J; bases not matched to a gene: 11. CDR3 sequence (DNA): TGCGCCAGCAGCAGACAGGGAGAGGGGGTGAATTCACCCCTCCACTTT. Protein: CASSRQGEGVNSPLHF.

The V gene is TRBV7-9, the J gene TRBJ2-7, with 10 bases identical to TRBD1. Trimming cost V 5 bases and J 3 bases; bases outside gene matches: 7. Germline V gene lookup returns CDR1 SEHNR and CDR2 FQNEAQ (reference sequence). The CDR3 contains 15 residues. The CDR3 DNA follows: TGTGCCAGCAGCACCGGGACAGGGGCCATCTACGAGCAGTACTTC. Its translation is CASSTGTGAIYEQYF. Full variable domain (missing parts from reference TRBV7-9 and TRBJ2-7): DTGVSQNPRHKITKRGQNVTFRCDPISEHNRLYWYRQTLGQGPEFLTYFQNEAQLEKSRLLSDRFSAERPKGSFSTLEIQRTEQGDSAMYLCASSTGTGAIYEQYFGPGTRLTVT.

To note about this clone: The sample holds other DNA sequences that translate to the same CDR3. The chain employs TRBV10-3 and TRBJ1-5; 10 bases are a match to TRBD1. CDR1 ENHRY and CDR2 SYGVKD come from the germline V gene. This CDR3 contains 15 residues. J gave up 4 bases and V 3 bases, and 3 bases lay outside the gene matches. The CDR3 reads CAISDLGQGNQPQHF. The CDR3 DNA reads as TGTGCCATCAGTGATCTGGGACAGGGGAATCAGCCCCAGCATTTT.

V and J are TRBV2 and TRBJ2-1, with D possibly called TRBD1 or TRBD2 (5 bases each). The ends were cut back, 4 bases at V and 7 bases at J, with 17 bases in the middle. The CDR3 has 15 amino acids. Germline V lookup: CDR1 SNHLY, CDR2 FYNNEI. CDR3 loop: CASSGASGRVNEQFF. For the CDR3, the DNA is TGTGCCAGCAGTGGAGCATCGGGACGGGTGAATGAGCAGTTCTTC.

This chain links TRBV7-8 with TRBJ2-7; D possibly corresponds to TRBD1 (6 bases). Per germline, CDR1 SGHVS and CDR2 FQNEAQ. With 1 base removed from V and 5 bases from J, the gap between germline ends came to 12 bases. The CDR3 covers 14 residues. CDR3 sequence reads: CASSLVQGPHEQYF. The CDR3 region has the DNA TGTGCCAGCAGCTTAGTACAGGGCCCCCACGAGCAGTACTTC.

In its sample, this clone was seen a few times. This chain connects TRBV27 to TRBJ1-5, with no clear D. Trimming shortened V by 1 base and J by 6 bases, and 4 bases separated the two germline ends. Germline CDR1 MNHEY, CDR2 SMNVEV (reference sequence). There are 12 residues in the CDR3. The CDR3 loop reads CASSLYGQPQHF. The CDR3 DNA sequence: TGTGCCAGCAGTTTATATGGTCAGCCCCAGCATTTT.

This clone was seen a few times. This rearrangement joins TRBV7-2 to TRBJ2-5; 7 positions agree with TRBD1. The trim removed 4 bases at V and 11 bases at J, leaving 10 bases unmatched. This CDR3 has 13 residues. The germline V gene encodes CDR1 SGHTA and CDR2 FQGNSA. The chain's CDR3 is CASSSPGTVGQYF. The CDR3 nucleotides are TGTGCCAGCAGCTCACCTGGGACAGTTGGGCAGTACTTC.

The rearrangement joins TRBV30 to TRBJ2-3; 11 bases map to TRBD2. The germline gives CDR1 GTSNPN, CDR2 SVGIG (reference sequence). The V and J ends lost 3 bases and 2 bases, in that order; junction bases with no gene match: 1. The length of the CDR3 is 14 residues. The CDR3 coding sequence is TGTGCCTGGAGGGGACTAGCGGTCACAGATACGCAGTATTTT. Its translation is CAWRGLAVTDTQYF.

This clone has only one observation. V is TRBV5-1 and J is TRBJ1-2; unclear D gene. Germline CDR1 and CDR2: SGHRS and YFSETQ. Trimming took off 8 bases at V and 7 bases at J, with 21 bases between the two ends. The CDR3 runs 14 residues. The CDR3 DNA follows: TGCGCCAGTACCTCTACCGCGACTTTTTCTGGCTACACCTTC. Translation gives CASTSTATFSGYTF.

This clone has only a few counts. The chain recombines TRBV10-1 with TRBJ1-3; D is uncertain. The CDR3 covers 13 residues. Germline V gene data show CDR1 as WNHNN and CDR2 as SYGVQD (reference sequence). V lost 2 bases to trimming and J lost 2 bases, with 4 bases between them. The CDR3 nucleotides read TGCGCCAGCAGTGAGGAGACTGGAAACACCATATATTTT. Its translation is CASSEETGNTIYF.

V usage is TRBV4-3 and J usage is TRBJ2-7, with TRBD1 as a possible D gene (5 bases). There are 14 residues in the CDR3. Trimming left V 2 bases short and J 2 bases short, with 10 bases between. Per germline, CDR1 LGHNA and CDR2 YSLEER. The CDR3 DNA sequence: TGCGCCAGCAGCCAACAGGGAACCCCCTACGAGCAGTACTTC. It translates to CASSQQGTPYEQYF.

V gene TRBV11-2 combines with J gene TRBJ2-1, with 9 bases that match TRBD1. This CDR3 spans 15 amino acids. Trimming at V came to 0 bases and at J to 8 bases, leaving 5 bases not matched to a gene. In germline, CDR1 is SGHAT, CDR2 FQNNGV. CDR3 bases: TGTGCCAGCAGCTTAGACGGACAGGGGACCGATGAGCAGTTCTTC. This encodes CASSLDGQGTDEQFF.

The V call is TRBV25-1, the J call TRBJ2-7; TRBD2 matches 10 bases. V trimming: 3 bases; J trimming: 4 bases; junction bases outside the gene matches: 9. This CDR3 region has 16 residues. Per the germline V gene, CDR1 is MGHDK and CDR2 is SYGVNS. The CDR3 region is CASSDPGTSVFYEQYF. Written as DNA, the CDR3 is TGTGCCAGCAGTGATCCCGGGACTAGCGTTTTTTACGAGCAGTACTTC.

This clone was observed many times. The sample contains more than one DNA sequence encoding this CDR3. The chain couples TRBV28 to TRBJ1-2; D remains ambiguous. CDR1 MDHEN and CDR2 SYDVKM come from the germline V gene. V gave up 7 bases and J gave up 1 base, with 13 bases separating them. The CDR3 has 14 residues. CDR3 in amino acids: CASNWAALNYGYTF. As DNA, the CDR3 is TGTGCCAGCAACTGGGCGGCACTTAACTATGGCTACACCTTC.

J is TRBJ2-7 and V is TRBV11-2, with 7 bases lining up with TRBD2. Germline CDR1 reads SGHAT; CDR2 reads FQNNGV. The V segment lost 1 base and the J segment 2 bases; nucleotides outside the gene matches: 8. There are 16 residues in the CDR3. The CDR3 nucleotides are TGTGCCAGCAGCTTAGGTCGCCTAGCGGCGACCTACGAGCAGTACTTC. Its translation: CASSLGRLAATYEQYF.

The rearrangement links TRBV30 to TRBJ2-5, with 12 bases that match TRBD2. CDR1 and CDR2 from the germline V gene are GTSNPN and SVGIG (reference sequence). The CDR3 contains 14 residues. Trimming cost V 3 bases and J 4 bases; bases outside gene matches: 3. CDR3 nucleotides: TGTGCCTGGAGCAAGGGACTAGCGGGAGAGACCCAGTACTTC. Its protein product is CAWSKGLAGETQYF.

V and J are TRBV7-6 and TRBJ2-1; D gene unclear. Trimming cost V 4 bases and J 9 bases, with 10 bases left between them. Germline V gene sequence: CDR1 SGHVS, CDR2 FNYEAQ. This CDR3 has 12 amino acids. CDR3 amino acids: CASSSPPTEQFF. For the CDR3, the DNA is TGTGCCAGCAGCTCTCCGCCGACTGAGCAGTTCTTC. The full variable domain, in which reference TRBV7-6 and TRBJ2-1 provide the parts outside the CDR3, is GAGVSQSPRYKVTKRGQDVALRCDPISGHVSLYWYRQALGQGPEFLTYFNYEAQQDKSGLPNDRFSAERPEGSISTLTIQRTEQRDSAMYRCASSSPPTEQFFGPGTRLTVL.

The gene calls are TRBV10-3 and TRBJ1-2; no clear D gene. CDR1 and CDR2 from the germline V gene are ENHRY and SYGVKD. The CDR3 length is 12 residues. Trimming stripped 2 bases from V and 7 bases from J, with 8 bases between. The CDR3 is CAISEASFGYTF. The CDR3 region has the DNA TGTGCCATCAGTGAGGCCTCTTTTGGCTACACCTTC.

The gene calls are TRBV29-1 and TRBJ2-7; D possibly uses TRBD1 or TRBD2 (5 bases each). V lost 4 bases and J 5 bases, leaving 18 bases between the germline ends. Germline V gives CDR1 SQVTM, CDR2 ANQGSEA. The length of the CDR3 is 14 residues. The CDR3 loop reads CSVGSWGSGDEQYF. CDR3 nucleotides: TGCAGCGTTGGGTCCTGGGGGTCTGGGGACGAGCAGTACTTC.

V usage is TRBV15 and J usage is TRBJ2-7; 11 nucleotides agree with TRBD1. CDR1 and CDR2 from the germline V gene are LNHNV and YYDKDF (reference sequence). The junction had 8 bases not matched to a gene; V was cut back by 0 bases and J by 4 bases. The CDR3 totals 17 residues. The CDR3: CATSRDLTGTGGYEQYF. In DNA form, the CDR3 reads TGTGCCACCAGCAGAGACCTCACCGGGACAGGGGGATACGAGCAGTACTTC.

This clone came up once. The V and J genes are TRBV28 and TRBJ2-6, with D unresolved. The germline gives CDR1 MDHEN, CDR2 SYDVKM. Trimming shortened V by 5 bases and J by 2 bases, and 10 bases separated the two germline ends. This CDR3 spans 15 amino acids. In DNA, the CDR3 is TGTGCCAGCAGTGCCCCTGCAGCTGGGGCCAACGTCCTGACTTTC. Residues: CASSAPAAGANVLTF.

V usage is TRBV4-2 and J usage is TRBJ1-1; D is ambiguous. Between the trimmed V and J ends, which lost 1 base and 10 bases, there was a span of 13 bases. The CDR3 is 13 residues long. The germline gives CDR1 LGHNA, CDR2 YNFKEQ. CDR3 protein: CASSQALEKGAFF. The CDR3 DNA is TGTGCCAGCAGCCAAGCGTTGGAGAAGGGAGCTTTCTTT.

The chain combines TRBV6-1 with TRBJ2-5; 8 positions agree with TRBD2. The end of the DNA fits TRBJ2-7 better, so the J call may be wrong. This CDR3 region has 13 residues. Germline CDR1 MNHNS, CDR2 SASEGT. CDR3 sequence: CASQAGEYYEQYF. The CDR3 region has the DNA TGTGCCAGCCAAGCGGGAGAGTACTACGAGCAGTACTTC.

The chain employs TRBV19 and TRBJ2-1; no firm D call. CDR1 and CDR2 (germline): LNHDA, SQIVND (reference sequence). The CDR3 is 13 amino acids. The V and J ends lost 6 bases and 3 bases respectively, with 9 bases between them. CDR3 in amino acids: CASSPDHYNEQFF. The CDR3 DNA is TGTGCCAGTAGCCCGGATCACTACAATGAGCAGTTCTTC.

The rearrangement joins TRBV28 to TRBJ2-7; TRBD1 agrees at 8 bases. This CDR3 has 16 residues. Germline V gene data show CDR1 as MDHEN and CDR2 as SYDVKM. V was pared by 4 bases and J by 1 base, with 9 bases of the junction left unmatched. The CDR3 nucleotides read TGTGCCAGCAGTTCAACCCTCCGGGACAGGTCCTACGAGCAGTACTTC. It specifies CASSSTLRDRSYEQYF.

The chain is built from TRBV18 and TRBJ2-7; D perhaps matches TRBD1 (5 bases). From germline, CDR1 is KGHSH and CDR2 LQKENI. Trimming removed 0 bases from V and 7 bases from J, with 10 bases in between. The CDR3 runs to 13 residues. CDR3 in amino acids: CASSPPLGAEQYF. The CDR3 DNA reads as TGTGCCAGCTCACCACCGTTAGGGGCTGAGCAGTACTTC.

The rearrangement joins TRBV10-3 to TRBJ2-3; the D gene is possibly TRBD2 (5 bases). CDR1 is ENHRY, CDR2 SYGVKD, per germline. This CDR3 spans 13 amino acids. Trimming pared 6 bases from V and 6 bases from J, leaving 13 bases between. The CDR3 bases are TGTGCCATCAGGGTGGGAGATGCTGATACGCAGTATTTT. This sequence encodes CAIRVGDADTQYF.

This chain links TRBV19 with TRBJ1-1; no reliable D call. The CDR3 contains 14 residues. V gave up 1 base and J gave up 0 bases, with 6 bases separating them. CDR1 and CDR2 from the germline V gene are LNHDA and SQIVND (reference sequence). DNA of the CDR3: TGTGCCAGTAGTATAGCGATGTTGAACACTGAAGCTTTCTTT. Amino acids: CASSIAMLNTEAFF.

This clone has just a few counts. The chain links TRBV28 to TRBJ1-5; 10 positions agree with TRBD1. The CDR3 consists of 14 residues. Germline lookup yields CDR1 MDHEN and CDR2 SYDVKM. The ends lost 5 bases at V and 6 bases at J; junction bases unmatched: 4. CDR3 protein: CASSGQGVSQPQHF. The CDR3, as DNA: TGTGCCAGCAGTGGACAGGGGGTGAGTCAGCCCCAGCATTTT.

The chain employs TRBV7-2 and TRBJ2-5, with 12 bases identical to TRBD2. The V and J ends lost 5 bases and 5 bases, in that order; junction bases with no gene match: 9. This CDR3 region has 16 residues. CDR1 SGHTA and CDR2 FQGNSA come from the germline V gene. The CDR3 coding sequence is TGTGCCAGCAGCACTCAGACTAGCGGGAGAGAGGAGACCCAGTACTTC. Encoded protein: CASSTQTSGREETQYF.